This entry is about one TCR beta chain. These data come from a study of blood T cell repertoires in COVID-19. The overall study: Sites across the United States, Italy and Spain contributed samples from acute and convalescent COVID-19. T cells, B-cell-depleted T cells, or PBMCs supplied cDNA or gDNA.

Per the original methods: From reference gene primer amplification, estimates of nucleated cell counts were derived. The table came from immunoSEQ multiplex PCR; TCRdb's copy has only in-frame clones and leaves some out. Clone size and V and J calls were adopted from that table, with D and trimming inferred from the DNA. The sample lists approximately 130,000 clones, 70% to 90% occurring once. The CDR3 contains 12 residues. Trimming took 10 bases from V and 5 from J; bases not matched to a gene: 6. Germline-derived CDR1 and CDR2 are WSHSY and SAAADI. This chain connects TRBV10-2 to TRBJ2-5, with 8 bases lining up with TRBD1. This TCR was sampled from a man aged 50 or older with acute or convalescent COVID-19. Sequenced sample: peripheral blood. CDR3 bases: TGCGCCATTGGACAGGGTCCGGAGACCCAGTACTTC. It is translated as CAIGQGPETQYF.